This entry is about one T cell receptor (beta chain). These data originate in a study of blood T cell repertoires in COVID-19. The authors' processing: Cell counts per sample came from amplifying reference gene primers. Assay used: immunoSEQ multiplex PCR; TCRdb lists only in-frame clones, some missing. That table is the source of V, J and clone size, and D and trimming were worked out from the DNA. The table lists 150,000 to 200,000 clones, approximately 84% of them singletons. The receptor's source is a human donor with acute or convalescent COVID-19. The donor label of this sample is uncertain. The sample comprised peripheral blood.

The CDR3 region is CASSSGINQPQHF. CDR3 sequence (DNA): TGTGCCAGCAGTTCCGGGATCAATCAGCCCCAGCATTTT. The V call is TRBV6-6, the J call TRBJ1-5; D is ambiguous. The V and J ends lost 4 bases and 3 bases respectively, with 7 bases between them. Per germline, CDR1 MNHNY and CDR2 SVGAGI (reference sequence). The CDR3 has 13 residues.